This T cell receptor beta chain was observed in a study of cytomegalovirus exposure and HLA in healthy donors. PCR involved 60 Vbeta and 13 Jbeta primers. The method was immunoSEQ multiplex PCR; TCRdb's version includes in-frame clones alone and lacks a portion of them. This sample carries about 74,000 clones, with around 7.2% going to the ten biggest clones. V was cut by 2 bases and J by 4 bases, with 6 bases left in between. Germline CDR1 MGHRA, CDR2 YSYEKL. The CDR3 loop spans 13 amino acids. Source material: PBMCs. V usage is TRBV4-1 and J usage is TRBJ2-1; no reliable D call. The clonotype originates from a female donor in good health and CMV-seropositive. The CDR3 DNA follows: TGCGCCAGCAGCCAATCCGTTTACAATGAGCAGTTCTTC. This encodes CASSQSVYNEQFF.